This is a list of T cell receptor beta chains from one sample in a study of T cells in localized non-small cell lung cancer. Generated by immunoSEQ multiplex PCR, the TCRdb table keeps only in-frame clones and is missing some. This repertoire shows around 45,000 clones, approximately 90% found once; its top ten account for 2% to 2.5%. The source material was PBMCs, sampled before any cancer treatment. The source of these receptors is a man aged 35-69 years with stage II lung adenocarcinoma. Each CDR3 is given without its conserved first and last residue.

v_call: TRBV2; j_call: TRBJ1-2; cdr3_aa: ASRPQGVYYGYT
v_call: TRBV7-3; j_call: TRBJ2-5; cdr3_aa: ASSYSGGETQY
v_call: TRBV2; j_call: TRBJ1-2; cdr3_aa: ASWTGPNYGYT
v_call: TRBV11-1; j_call: TRBJ2-1; cdr3_aa: ASSTSRGGSYNEQF
v_call: TRBV6-5; j_call: TRBJ1-6; cdr3_aa: ASSLGGVSPLH
v_call: TRBV30; j_call: TRBJ2-4; cdr3_aa: AWRSIQGKEAKNIQY
v_call: TRBV5-1; j_call: TRBJ2-3; cdr3_aa: ASSGLPLGEDTQY
v_call: TRBV11-2; j_call: TRBJ2-2; cdr3_aa: ASSLAGVGGELF
v_call: TRBV4-1; j_call: TRBJ2-3; cdr3_aa: ASSQSENSDTQY
v_call: TRBV10-3; j_call: TRBJ1-2; cdr3_aa: AISGTDYGYT
v_call: TRBV19; j_call: TRBJ1-4; cdr3_aa: ASSYAGTGKRTNEKLF
v_call: TRBV28; j_call: TRBJ2-1; cdr3_aa: ASSKRGRDEQF
v_call: TRBV2; j_call: TRBJ2-1; cdr3_aa: ASTETGEQF
v_call: TRBV27; j_call: TRBJ1-6; cdr3_aa: ASSYSVQGNSPLH
v_call: TRBV13; j_call: TRBJ1-5; cdr3_aa: ASSFGLNQPQH
v_call: TRBV10-3; j_call: TRBJ2-1; cdr3_aa: AISEGDNEQF
v_call: TRBV18; j_call: TRBJ1-1; cdr3_aa: ASSPDLSGDTEAF
v_call: TRBV5-1; j_call: TRBJ1-2; cdr3_aa: ASSLAGLNAAYGYT
v_call: TRBV30; j_call: TRBJ2-3; cdr3_aa: AWSSQGSTDMQY
v_call: TRBV5-1; j_call: TRBJ2-3; cdr3_aa: ASTPSAGLAGGTDTQY
v_call: TRBV6-1; j_call: TRBJ2-5; cdr3_aa: ASSGLYSLAGAQETQY
v_call: TRBV7-2; j_call: TRBJ2-7; cdr3_aa: ASSLGGPYEQY
v_call: TRBV5-6; j_call: TRBJ2-1; cdr3_aa: ASSLGQGVEQF
v_call: TRBV5-6; j_call: TRBJ1-4; cdr3_aa: ASSWGLGNVEEKLF
v_call: TRBV7-9; j_call: TRBJ1-1; cdr3_aa: ASSSRMNTEAF
v_call: TRBV10-3; j_call: TRBJ1-3; cdr3_aa: AINGQGRGNTIY
v_call: TRBV11-2; j_call: TRBJ2-1; cdr3_aa: ASSSLQRDEQF
v_call: TRBV9; j_call: TRBJ1-3; cdr3_aa: ASSTPAVSGNTIY